This T cell receptor (beta chain) originates from a study of blood T cell repertoires in COVID-19. About the research overall: Donors in the United States, Italy and Spain gave samples during acute or convalescent COVID-19. T cells, B-cell-depleted T cells, or PBMCs provided the cDNA or gDNA that served as material.

Germline V CDR1 and CDR2: SGHRS, YFSETQ. This CDR3 spans 17 amino acids. J lost 2 bases, V lost 4 bases, and 11 bases had no gene match. In the original processing: Using reference gene primer amplification, nucleated cell counts were estimated. The repertoire was sequenced with immunoSEQ multiplex PCR; TCRdb's copy has only in-frame clones and lacks some. The V and J calls and clone size are taken from that table; D and trimming were inferred from the DNA. The profile shows 150,000 to 200,000 clones, approximately 84% of them singletons. The V call is TRBV5-1, the J call TRBJ2-2; 7 positions agree with TRBD1. The sample was peripheral blood. The sequence was obtained from a human donor with acute or convalescent COVID-19. The donor label of this sample is uncertain. CDR3 region: CASSGSPAGGNTGELFF. CDR3 bases: TGCGCCAGCAGCGGATCTCCAGCAGGGGGAAACACCGGGGAGCTGTTTTTT.